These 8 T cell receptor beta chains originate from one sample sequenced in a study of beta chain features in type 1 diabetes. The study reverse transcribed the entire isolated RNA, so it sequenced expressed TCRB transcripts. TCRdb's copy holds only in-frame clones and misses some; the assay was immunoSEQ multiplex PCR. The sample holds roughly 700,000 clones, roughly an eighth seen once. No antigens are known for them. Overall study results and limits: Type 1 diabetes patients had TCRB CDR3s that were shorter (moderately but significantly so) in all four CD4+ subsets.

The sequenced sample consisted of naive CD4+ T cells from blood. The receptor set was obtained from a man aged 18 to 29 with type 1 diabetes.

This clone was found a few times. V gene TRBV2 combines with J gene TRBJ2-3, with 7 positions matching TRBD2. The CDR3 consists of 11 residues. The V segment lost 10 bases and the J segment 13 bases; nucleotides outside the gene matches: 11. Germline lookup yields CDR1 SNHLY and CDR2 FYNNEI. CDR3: CATLGLSAKYF. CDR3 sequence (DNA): TGTGCCACTTTGGGACTAAGCGCGAAGTATTTT.

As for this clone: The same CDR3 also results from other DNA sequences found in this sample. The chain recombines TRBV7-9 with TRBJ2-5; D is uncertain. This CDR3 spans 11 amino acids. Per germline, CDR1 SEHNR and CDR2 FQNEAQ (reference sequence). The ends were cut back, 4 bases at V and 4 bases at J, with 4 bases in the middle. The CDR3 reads CASSSGETQYF. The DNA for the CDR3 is TGTGCCAGCAGCTCAGGAGAGACCCAGTACTTC.

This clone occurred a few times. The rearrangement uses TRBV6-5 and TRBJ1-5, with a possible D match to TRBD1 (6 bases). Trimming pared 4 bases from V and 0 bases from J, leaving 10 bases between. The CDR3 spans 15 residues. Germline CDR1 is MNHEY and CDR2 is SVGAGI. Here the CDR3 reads CASSSDRNSNQPQHF. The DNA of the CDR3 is TGTGCCAGCAGTTCCGACAGGAATAGCAATCAGCCCCAGCATTTT.

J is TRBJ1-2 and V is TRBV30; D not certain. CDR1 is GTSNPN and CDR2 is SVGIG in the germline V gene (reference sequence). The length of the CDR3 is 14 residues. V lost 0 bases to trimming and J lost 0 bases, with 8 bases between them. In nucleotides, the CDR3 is TGTGCCTGGAGTGTACTGGACCCTAACTATGGCTACACCTTC. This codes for CAWSVLDPNYGYTF.

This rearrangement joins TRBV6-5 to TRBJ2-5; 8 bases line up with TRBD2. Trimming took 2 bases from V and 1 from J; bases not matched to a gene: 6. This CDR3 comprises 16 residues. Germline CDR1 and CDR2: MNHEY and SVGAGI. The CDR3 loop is CASSYVRAGGQETQYF. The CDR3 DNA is TGTGCCAGCAGTTACGTTAGGGCGGGGGGCCAAGAGACCCAGTACTTC.

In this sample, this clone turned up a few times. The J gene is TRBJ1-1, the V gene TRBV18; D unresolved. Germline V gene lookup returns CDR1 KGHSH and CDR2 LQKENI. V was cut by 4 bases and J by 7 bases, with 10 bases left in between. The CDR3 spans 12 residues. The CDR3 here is CASSQNDYEAFF. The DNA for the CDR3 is TGTGCCAGCTCACAAAATGACTATGAAGCTTTCTTT.

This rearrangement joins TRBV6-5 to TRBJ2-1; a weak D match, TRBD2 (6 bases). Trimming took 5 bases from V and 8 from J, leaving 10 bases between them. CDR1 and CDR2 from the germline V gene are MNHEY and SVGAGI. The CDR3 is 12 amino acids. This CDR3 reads CASSSRGYEQFF. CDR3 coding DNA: TGTGCCAGCAGTAGCCGGGGGTATGAGCAGTTCTTC.

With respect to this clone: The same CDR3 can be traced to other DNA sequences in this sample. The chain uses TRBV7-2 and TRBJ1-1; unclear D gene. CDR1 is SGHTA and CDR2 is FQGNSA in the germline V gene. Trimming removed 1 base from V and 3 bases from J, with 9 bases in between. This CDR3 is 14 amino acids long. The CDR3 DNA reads TGTGCCAGCAGCTTAGTGGGCGGTGACACTGAAGCTTTCTTT. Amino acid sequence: CASSLVGGDTEAFF.